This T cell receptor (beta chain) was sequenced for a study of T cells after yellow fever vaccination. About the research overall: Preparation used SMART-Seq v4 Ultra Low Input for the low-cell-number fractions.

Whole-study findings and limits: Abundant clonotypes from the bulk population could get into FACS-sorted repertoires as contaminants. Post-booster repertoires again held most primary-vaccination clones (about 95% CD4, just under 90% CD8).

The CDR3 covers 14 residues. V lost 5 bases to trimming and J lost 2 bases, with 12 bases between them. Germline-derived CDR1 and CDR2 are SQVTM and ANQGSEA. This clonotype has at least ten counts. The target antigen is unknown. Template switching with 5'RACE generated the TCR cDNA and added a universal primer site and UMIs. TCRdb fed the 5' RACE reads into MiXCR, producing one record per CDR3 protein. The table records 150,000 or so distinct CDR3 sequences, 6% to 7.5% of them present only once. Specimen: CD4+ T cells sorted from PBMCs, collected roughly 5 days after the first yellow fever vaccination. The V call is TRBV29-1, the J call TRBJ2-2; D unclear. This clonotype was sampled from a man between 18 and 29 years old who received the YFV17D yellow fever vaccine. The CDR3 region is CSVIPGLNTGELFF. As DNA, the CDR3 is TGCAGCGTTATCCCCGGGCTAAACACCGGGGAGCTGTTTTTT.